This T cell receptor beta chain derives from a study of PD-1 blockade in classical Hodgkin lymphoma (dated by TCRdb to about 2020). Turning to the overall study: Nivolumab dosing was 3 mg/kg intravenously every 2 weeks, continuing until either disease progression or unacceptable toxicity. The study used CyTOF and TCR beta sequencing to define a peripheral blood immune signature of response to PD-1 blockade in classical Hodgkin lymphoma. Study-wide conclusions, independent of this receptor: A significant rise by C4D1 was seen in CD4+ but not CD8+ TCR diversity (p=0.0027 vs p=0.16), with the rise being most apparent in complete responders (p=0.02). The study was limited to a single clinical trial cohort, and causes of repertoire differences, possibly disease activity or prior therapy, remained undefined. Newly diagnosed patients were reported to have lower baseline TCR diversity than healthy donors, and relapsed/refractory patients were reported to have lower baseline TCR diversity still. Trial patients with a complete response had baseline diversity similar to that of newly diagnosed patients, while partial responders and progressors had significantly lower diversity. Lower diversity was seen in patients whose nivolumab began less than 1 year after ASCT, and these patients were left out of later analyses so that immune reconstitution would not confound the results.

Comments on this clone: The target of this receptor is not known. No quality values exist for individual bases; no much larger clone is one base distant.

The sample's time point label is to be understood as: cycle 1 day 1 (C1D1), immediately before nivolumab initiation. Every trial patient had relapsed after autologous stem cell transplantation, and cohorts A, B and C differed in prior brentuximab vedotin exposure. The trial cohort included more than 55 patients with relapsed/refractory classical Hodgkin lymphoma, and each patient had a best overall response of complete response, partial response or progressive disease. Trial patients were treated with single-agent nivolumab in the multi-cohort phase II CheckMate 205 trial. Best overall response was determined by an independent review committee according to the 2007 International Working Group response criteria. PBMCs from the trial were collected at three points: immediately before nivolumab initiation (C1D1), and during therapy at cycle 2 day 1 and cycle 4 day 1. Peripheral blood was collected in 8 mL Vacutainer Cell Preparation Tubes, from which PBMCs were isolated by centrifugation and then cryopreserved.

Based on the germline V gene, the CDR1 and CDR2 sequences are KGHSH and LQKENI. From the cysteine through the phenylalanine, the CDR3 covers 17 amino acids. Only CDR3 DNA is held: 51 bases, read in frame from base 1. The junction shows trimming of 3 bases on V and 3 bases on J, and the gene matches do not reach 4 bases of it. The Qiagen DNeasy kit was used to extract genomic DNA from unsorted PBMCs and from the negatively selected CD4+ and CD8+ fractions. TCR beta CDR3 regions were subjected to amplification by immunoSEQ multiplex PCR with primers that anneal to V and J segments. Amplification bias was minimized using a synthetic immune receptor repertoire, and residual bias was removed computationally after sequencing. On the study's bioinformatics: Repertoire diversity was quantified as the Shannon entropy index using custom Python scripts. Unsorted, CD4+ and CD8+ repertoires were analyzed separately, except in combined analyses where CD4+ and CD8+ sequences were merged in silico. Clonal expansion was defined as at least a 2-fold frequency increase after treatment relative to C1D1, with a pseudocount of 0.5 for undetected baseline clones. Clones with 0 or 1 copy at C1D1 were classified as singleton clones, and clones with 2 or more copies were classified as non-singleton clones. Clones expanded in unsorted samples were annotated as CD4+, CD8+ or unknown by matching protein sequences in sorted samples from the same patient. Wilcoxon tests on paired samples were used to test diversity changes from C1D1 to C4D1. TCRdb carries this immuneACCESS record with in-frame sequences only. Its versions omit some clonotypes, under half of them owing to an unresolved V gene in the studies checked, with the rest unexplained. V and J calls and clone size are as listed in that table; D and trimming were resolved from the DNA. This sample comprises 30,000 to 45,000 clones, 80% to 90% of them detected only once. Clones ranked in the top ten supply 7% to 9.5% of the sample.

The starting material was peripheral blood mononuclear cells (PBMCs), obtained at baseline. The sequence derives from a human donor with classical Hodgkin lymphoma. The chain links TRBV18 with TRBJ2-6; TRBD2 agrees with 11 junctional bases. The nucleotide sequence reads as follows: TGTGCCAGCTCACCGCTAGCGGGAGGTGATGGGGCCAACGTCCTGACTTTC. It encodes CASSPLAGGDGANVLTF.